What follows are 22 T cell receptor beta chains derived from one specimen sequenced in a study of vaccination and CD4 T cells after COVID-19. TCRdb ran MiXCR on the PCR reads and lists one entry per CDR3 protein. Of 31,000 or so distinct CDR3 sequences listed, 49% are singletons. This sample's time point: late sampling 161 to 241 days after vaccination in a few convalescent patients. Sample: CD4+ T cells from blood, taken about 7 months after SARS-CoV-2 vaccination. The receptors come from a human donor who had recovered from COVID-19.

The chain couples TRBV20-1 to TRBJ1-1; unclear D gene. The CDR3 has 11 residues. V lost 1 base and J 9 bases, leaving 9 bases between the germline ends. The germline V gene has CDR1 DFQATT and CDR2 SNEGSKA (reference sequence). CDR3 loop: CSARVEQQAFF. The CDR3 region has the DNA TGCAGTGCTAGAGTGGAGCAGCAAGCTTTCTTT.

V usage is TRBV27 and J usage is TRBJ2-3, with TRBD2 matching 9 bases. The CDR3 sequence is 17 residues long. V dropped 5 bases and J dropped 5; count of bases not matched to a gene: 14. Germline CDR1 is MNHEY and CDR2 is SMNVEV (reference sequence). CDR3 DNA sequence: TGTGCCAGCAGTGAACCGTCCACTAGCGGGCTGGGAGATACGCAGTATTTT. Amino acids: CASSEPSTSGLGDTQYF.

V and J are TRBV7-6 and TRBJ2-7, with a possible D match to TRBD1 (6 bases). There are 13 residues in the CDR3. CDR1 is SGHVS, CDR2 FNYEAQ, per germline. V was shortened by 5 bases and J by 2 bases, with 10 bases between the two germline ends. Written as DNA, the CDR3 is TGTGCCAGCAGCCTGGACAGTCCCTACGAGCAGTACTTC. Translation: CASSLDSPYEQYF.

This chain links TRBV5-4 with TRBJ1-1; D gene uncertain. The CDR3 runs to 12 residues. Germline CDR1 and CDR2: SGHNT and YYREEE (reference sequence). V dropped 6 bases and J dropped 8 bases, with 14 bases sitting between them. Here the CDR3 DNA reads TGTGCCAGCAAGTCCCCAAGGGAGGAAGCTTTCTTT. This encodes CASKSPREEAFF.

A few counts support this clonotype. The rearrangement joins TRBV7-9 to TRBJ2-7; TRBD1 might be the D (6 bases). This CDR3 spans 14 amino acids. Between the trimmed V and J ends, which lost 1 base and 2 bases, there was a span of 9 bases. Germline CDR1 SEHNR, CDR2 FQNEAQ (reference sequence). CDR3 in amino acids: CASSLGQATYEQYF. The CDR3 DNA sequence: TGTGCCAGCAGCTTAGGACAGGCAACCTACGAGCAGTACTTC.

The genes are TRBV6-1 and TRBJ2-3; D not certain. This CDR3 spans 12 amino acids. Germline values: CDR1 MNHNS, CDR2 SASEGT. The V end lost 3 bases, the J end lost 6 bases, and 7 bases lay between the germline ends. CDR3 sequence (DNA): TGTGCCAGCAGTGAGTGGCGGGATACGCAGTATTTT. Its protein is CASSEWRDTQYF.

The chain joins TRBV20-1 to TRBJ2-2; D remains unclear. Trimming removed 0 bases from V and 0 bases from J, with 8 bases in between. Germline V gene sequence: CDR1 DFQATT, CDR2 SNEGSKA (reference sequence). The CDR3 runs 15 residues. CDR3 loop: CSARDSSTNTGELFF. The CDR3 DNA is TGCAGTGCTAGAGATAGCAGTACGAACACCGGGGAGCTGTTTTTT.

Concerning this clonotype: A junction end diverges from the germline sequence, so it may reflect a read error. The chain recombines TRBV28 with TRBJ2-5; D unresolved. CDR1 and CDR2 from the germline V gene are MDHEN and SYDVKM. There are 15 residues in the CDR3. The CDR3 loop reads CASRLLAATQETQYF. The CDR3 bases are TGTGCCAGCAGATTATTAGCTGCCACGCAAGAGACCCAGTACTTC.

This clonotype was seen a handful of times. The V and J genes are TRBV7-2 and TRBJ2-7, with D maybe TRBD2 (5 bases). Germline V gives CDR1 SGHTA, CDR2 FQGNSA. The CDR3 has 11 residues. The V end was cut by 5 bases, the J end by 4 bases, with 6 bases between. CDR3 DNA: TGTGCCAGCAGCCGGACTTACGAGCAGTACTTC. Translation gives CASSRTYEQYF. The complete variable domain, with remaining parts taken from reference TRBV7-2 and TRBJ2-7, reads GAGVSQSPSNKVTEKGKDVELRCDPISGHTALYWYRQSLGQGLEFLIYFQGNSAPDKSGLPSDRFSAERTGGSVSTLTIQRTQQEDSAVYLCASSRTYEQYFGPGTRLTVT.

This clonotype was seen a few times. V usage is TRBV28 and J usage is TRBJ1-5; the match to TRBD1 covers 10 bases. Germline V gene sequence: CDR1 MDHEN, CDR2 SYDVKM. This CDR3 is built from 15 residues. V trimming: 5 bases; J trimming: 4 bases; junction bases outside the gene matches: 5. The CDR3 DNA reads as TGTGCCAGCAGTCAAGGACAGGGGGGAAATCAGCCCCAGCATTTT. Translated: CASSQGQGGNQPQHF.

The chain uses TRBV28 and TRBJ2-3; no clear D. Trimming took 5 bases from V and 2 from J, leaving 8 bases between them. Germline CDR1 reads MDHEN; CDR2 reads SYDVKM. The CDR3 runs to 13 residues. The CDR3 reads CASSPTNTDTQYF. The CDR3 nucleotides are TGTGCCAGCAGTCCGACCAACACAGATACGCAGTATTTT. Based on the CDR3 plus reference TRBV28 and TRBJ2-3, the full variable domain is DVKVTQSSRYLVKRTGEKVFLECVQDMDHENMFWYRQDPGLGLRLIYFSYDVKMKEKGDIPEGYSVSREKKERFSLILESASTNQTSMYLCASSPTNTDTQYFGPGTRLTVL.

V gene TRBV5-1 combines with J gene TRBJ2-3; a possible D gene is TRBD2 (6 bases). The CDR3 is 13 amino acids. V was trimmed by 3 bases and J by 6 bases, leaving 11 bases between them. Germline-derived CDR1 and CDR2 are SGHRS and YFSETQ. In nucleotides, the CDR3 is TGCGCCAGCAGCTCCCCGGGGGAGGATACGCAGTATTTT. Protein: CASSSPGEDTQYF.

The rearrangement joins TRBV6-1 to TRBJ1-2; TRBD1 matches at 8 bases. CDR3 length equals 16 residues. V shed 2 bases, J shed 3 bases, and the junction held 8 bases outside the gene matches. The germline V gene has CDR1 MNHNS and CDR2 SASEGT. The CDR3 here is CASSESAGGAYYGYTF. DNA for the CDR3: TGTGCCAGCAGTGAAAGCGCAGGGGGCGCCTACTATGGCTACACCTTC.

The rearrangement joins TRBV24-1 to TRBJ1-2; perhaps TRBD1 as D (6 bases). This CDR3 is 13 amino acids long. V lost 7 bases, J lost 8 bases, and 16 bases lay in between. The germline V gene has CDR1 KGHDR and CDR2 SFDVKD. The CDR3 reads CATSRSWDNGYTF. The CDR3, as DNA: TGTGCCACCAGCCGCTCCTGGGACAACGGCTACACCTTC.

This chain uses TRBV7-9 with TRBJ2-3, with a tentative D call TRBD2 (6 bases). The CDR3 length is 15 residues. Trimming cost V 3 bases and J 1 base, with 11 bases left between them. From germline, CDR1 is SEHNR and CDR2 FQNEAQ (reference sequence). CDR3 residues: CASSLREGGTDTQYF. CDR3 coding DNA: TGTGCCAGCAGCTTGCGGGAAGGAGGCACAGATACGCAGTATTTT.

V gene TRBV7-9 combines with J gene TRBJ1-5; 9 bases map to TRBD1. With V trimmed by 1 base and J by 6 bases, 10 bases remained unmatched. Looked up from germline, CDR1 is SEHNR and CDR2 is FQNEAQ (reference sequence). The CDR3 contains 17 residues. CDR3 loop: CASSLEQGAVVSQPQHF. The CDR3 coding sequence is TGTGCCAGCAGCTTAGAACAGGGGGCCGTTGTCTCTCAGCCCCAGCATTTT.

This clonotype was detected only a few times. The V and J genes are TRBV25-1 and TRBJ2-2; D gene ambiguous. V shed 5 bases and J shed 6 bases, with 10 bases lying between them. The germline CDR1 and CDR2 sequences are MGHDK and SYGVNS. CDR3 length: 13 amino acids. The CDR3 DNA reads as TGTGCCAGCAGTTTCTGGCAGTCCGGGGAGCTGTTTTTT. Encoded protein: CASSFWQSGELFF.

This clonotype was detected a few times. The chain recombines TRBV4-1 with TRBJ1-5; possibly TRBD1 for D (6 bases). Trimming shortened V by 0 bases and J by 7 bases, and 19 bases separated the two germline ends. Germline V CDR1 and CDR2: MGHRA, YSYEKL. This CDR3 has 17 residues. The CDR3 nucleotides are TGCGCCAGCAGCCAAGAACCGACAGGACGAGGGGCACAGCCCCAGCATTTT. It specifies CASSQEPTGRGAQPQHF.

The V call is TRBV24-1, the J call TRBJ2-7; TRBD2 is a possible D gene (6 bases). CDR1 is KGHDR and CDR2 is SFDVKD in the germline V gene. The CDR3 has 17 amino acids. V shed 4 bases and J shed 4 bases, with 22 bases lying between them. The chain's CDR3 is CATSDRGEAGLGYEQYF. The CDR3 bases are TGTGCCACCAGTGACAGAGGCGAGGCGGGACTCGGGTACGAGCAGTACTTC.

The chain links TRBV19 to TRBJ2-1, with D uncertain. The CDR3 runs to 14 residues. Germline CDR1 reads LNHDA; CDR2 reads SQIVND (reference sequence). Trimming pared 1 base from V and 7 bases from J, leaving 11 bases between. CDR3 in DNA: TGTGCCAGTAGTATAGTTGTCCTAGGGAATGAGCAGTTCTTC. Residues: CASSIVVLGNEQFF.

With regard to this clonotype: A read error is possible here, since a much larger clone lies one base away. The chain combines TRBV6-4 with TRBJ2-7; TRBD2 agrees at 12 bases. This CDR3 is 15 amino acids long. Looked up from germline, CDR1 is MRHNA and CDR2 is SNTAGT. The V gene end was trimmed by 0 bases and the J gene end by 7 bases; junction bases not matched to a gene: 4. CDR3 DNA sequence: TGTGCCAGCAGTGACTCGACTAGCGGGAGCAATGAGCAGTACTTC. Its translation is CASSDSTSGSNEQYF.

The J gene is TRBJ2-4, the V gene TRBV28; a possible D gene is TRBD2 (5 bases). The CDR3 totals 13 residues. Germline-derived CDR1 and CDR2 are MDHEN and SYDVKM. V dropped 7 bases and J dropped 5 bases, with 12 bases sitting between them. CDR3 sequence reads: CASKAREENIQYF. CDR3 sequence (DNA): TGTGCCAGCAAGGCGAGGGAAGAAAACATTCAGTACTTC.